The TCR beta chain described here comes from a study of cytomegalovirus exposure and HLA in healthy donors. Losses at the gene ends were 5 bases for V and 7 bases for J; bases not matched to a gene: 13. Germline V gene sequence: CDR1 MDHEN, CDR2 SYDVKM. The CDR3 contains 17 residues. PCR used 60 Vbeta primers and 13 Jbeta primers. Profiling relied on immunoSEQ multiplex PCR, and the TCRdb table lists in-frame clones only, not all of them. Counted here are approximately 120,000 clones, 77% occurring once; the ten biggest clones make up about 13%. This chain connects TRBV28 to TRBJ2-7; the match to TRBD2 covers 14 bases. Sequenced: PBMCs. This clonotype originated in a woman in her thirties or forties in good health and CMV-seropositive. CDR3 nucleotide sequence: TGTGCCAGCAGTCCCTTACGACTAGCGGGAGGGCCAAGGGAGCAGTACTTC. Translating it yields CASSPLRLAGGPREQYF. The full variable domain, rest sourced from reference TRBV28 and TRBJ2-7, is DVKVTQSSRYLVKRTGEKVFLECVQDMDHENMFWYRQDPGLGLRLIYFSYDVKMKEKGDIPEGYSVSREKKERFSLILESASTNQTSMYLCASSPLRLAGGPREQYFGPGTRLTVT.